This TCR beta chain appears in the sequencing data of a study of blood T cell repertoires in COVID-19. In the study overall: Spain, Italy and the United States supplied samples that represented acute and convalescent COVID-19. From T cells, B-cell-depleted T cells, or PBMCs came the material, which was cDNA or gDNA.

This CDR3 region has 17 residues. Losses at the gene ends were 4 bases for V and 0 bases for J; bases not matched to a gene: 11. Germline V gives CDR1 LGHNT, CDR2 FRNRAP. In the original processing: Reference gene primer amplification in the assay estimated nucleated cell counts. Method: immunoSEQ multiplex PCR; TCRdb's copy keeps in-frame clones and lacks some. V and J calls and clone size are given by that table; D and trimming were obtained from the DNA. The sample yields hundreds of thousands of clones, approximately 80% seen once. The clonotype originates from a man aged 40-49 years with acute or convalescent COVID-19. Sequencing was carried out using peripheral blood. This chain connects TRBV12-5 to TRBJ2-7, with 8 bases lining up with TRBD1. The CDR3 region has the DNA TGTGCTAGTGGTTCCGGACAGGGCACAGGGAGCTCCTACGAGCAGTACTTC. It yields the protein CASGSGQGTGSSYEQYF.